These T cell receptor beta chains were read from a single sample in a study of metastatic and nonmetastatic thyroid tumors. TCRdb reanalyzed the PCR reads via MiXCR. The repertoire has about 33,000 clones, about 18% of them found once; the top ten carry under 5%. Material: blood. These receptor sequences come from a female donor with papillary thyroid cancer or a benign thyroid nodule (not recorded which). Some clones in this sample may be carry-over from other donors' samples. Both conserved end residues are part of each CDR3. Each record gives: clone size, D gene, V gene, J gene, CDR3 DNA, CDR3 protein. D genes are given only for firm matches. The size of a clone is reported for some rows only, either as once, few or many, or as a class for expanded clones.

abundance: few; d_gene: .; v_gene: TRBV19; j_gene: TRBJ1-1; CDR3nt: TGTGCCAGTAGTATAAGGGGAACGGACTCTGAAGCTTTCTTT; CDR3aa: CASSIRGTDSEAFF
abundance: many; d_gene: .; v_gene: TRBV3-1; j_gene: TRBJ2-7; CDR3nt: TGTGCCAGCAGCCAAGATAAGACGGGGGGCTTGCAGTACTTC; CDR3aa: CASSQDKTGGLQYF
abundance: few; d_gene: .; v_gene: TRBV28; j_gene: TRBJ1-5; CDR3nt: TGTGCCAGAAATCCTGCGGACAGCAGGAGCAATCAGCCACAGCATTTT; CDR3aa: CARNPADSRSNQPQHF
abundance: few; d_gene: .; v_gene: TRBV5-6; j_gene: TRBJ2-3; CDR3nt: TGTGCCAGCAGCTTGGGGGACGACACAGATACGCAGTATTTT; CDR3aa: CASSLGDDTDTQYF
abundance: many; d_gene: .; v_gene: TRBV6-1; j_gene: TRBJ1-3; CDR3nt: TGTGCCACCTGTAACTCTGGAAACACCATATATTTT; CDR3aa: CATCNSGNTIYF
abundance: many; d_gene: .; v_gene: TRBV3-1; j_gene: TRBJ2-1; CDR3nt: TGTGCCAGCAGCCAACGCAGCACGCGGGACTCCTACAATGAGCAGTTCTTC; CDR3aa: CASSQRSTRDSYNEQFF
abundance: few; d_gene: .; v_gene: TRBV5-1; j_gene: TRBJ1-1; CDR3nt: TGCGCCAGTAGCTTGTCCGACCCCATGAACACTGAAGCTTTCTTT; CDR3aa: CASSLSDPMNTEAFF
abundance: many; d_gene: .; v_gene: TRBV2; j_gene: TRBJ2-2; CDR3nt: TGTGCCAGCAGTGTGGGGGCCGCCGGGGAGCTGTTTTTT; CDR3aa: CASSVGAAGELFF
abundance: many; d_gene: .; v_gene: TRBV25-1; j_gene: TRBJ1-1; CDR3nt: TGTGCCAGCAGTGCCCAAACACAGAACACTGAAGCTTTCTTT; CDR3aa: CASSAQTQNTEAFF
abundance: many; d_gene: .; v_gene: TRBV10-3; j_gene: TRBJ2-2; CDR3nt: TGTGCCATCAGTGAGTGGGGGGGGGCCTACACCGGGGAGCTGTTTTTT; CDR3aa: CAISEWGGAYTGELFF
abundance: few; d_gene: TRBD1; v_gene: TRBV24-1; j_gene: TRBJ1-2; CDR3nt: TGTGCCACCAGTTATTTGAATTCAGGGGGCCCCGGTGGCTACACCTTC; CDR3aa: CATSYLNSGGPGGYTF
abundance: medium-sized; d_gene: TRBD2; v_gene: TRBV28; j_gene: TRBJ2-7; CDR3nt: TGTGCCAGCAGTTCAGGCGGGAGAGGGGCTTACGAGCAGTACTTC; CDR3aa: CASSSGGRGAYEQYF
abundance: many; d_gene: .; v_gene: TRBV4-2; j_gene: TRBJ2-1; CDR3nt: TGTGCCAGCAGCCAGCAGACAAGCGACAATGAGCAGTTCTTC; CDR3aa: CASSQQTSDNEQFF
abundance: .; d_gene: .; v_gene: TRBV7-2; j_gene: TRBJ2-3; CDR3nt: TGTGCCAGCAGCCCCCCCCCGGGTGTCGGGCAGCCCCAGTATTTT; CDR3aa: CASSPPPGVGQPQYF
abundance: many; d_gene: .; v_gene: TRBV11-2; j_gene: TRBJ2-7; CDR3nt: TGTGCCAGCAGCTTAGTGTTTGGGGGGCCGTTTGGCGAGCAGTACTTC; CDR3aa: CASSLVFGGPFGEQYF
abundance: many; d_gene: TRBD1; v_gene: TRBV9; j_gene: TRBJ2-7; CDR3nt: TGTGCCAGCAGCCCCACCGGGACAGGGTTCTACGAGCAGTACTTC; CDR3aa: CASSPTGTGFYEQYF
abundance: .; d_gene: .; v_gene: TRBV11-3; j_gene: TRBJ2-2; CDR3nt: TGTGCCAGCATCTTAGTTTCTTCCGGGACAACCGGGGAGCTTTTTTTT; CDR3aa: CASILVSSGTTGELFF
abundance: many; d_gene: TRBD2; v_gene: TRBV11-3; j_gene: TRBJ2-7; CDR3nt: TGTGCCAGCATAGACCAGGCGGGAGTGAACTACGAGCAGTACTTC; CDR3aa: CASIDQAGVNYEQYF
abundance: many; d_gene: TRBD2; v_gene: TRBV7-6; j_gene: TRBJ2-3; CDR3nt: TGTGCCAGCAGCTCCGGACTAGCGGAGACGAGCACAGATACGCAGTATTTT; CDR3aa: CASSSGLAETSTDTQYF
abundance: many; d_gene: .; v_gene: TRBV7-9; j_gene: TRBJ2-4; CDR3nt: TGTGCCAGCAGCTTAGAGACCCTTCTAGCCAAAAACATTCAGTACTTC; CDR3aa: CASSLETLLAKNIQYF
abundance: .; d_gene: .; v_gene: TRBV12-3/TRBV12-4; j_gene: TRBJ1-1; CDR3nt: TGTGCCAGCAGTCCCGGTTTGATGAACACTCCAGCTTTCTTT; CDR3aa: CASSPGLMNTPAFF
abundance: many; d_gene: .; v_gene: TRBV7-3; j_gene: TRBJ2-2; CDR3nt: TGTGCCAGCAGCCCGAGCCGGTGGTCGGGGACCGGGGAGCTGTTTTTT; CDR3aa: CASSPSRWSGTGELFF
abundance: few; d_gene: .; v_gene: TRBV24-1; j_gene: TRBJ2-3; CDR3nt: TGTGCCACCAGTGACCGGACAGGAGGGGAGACAGATACGCAGTATTTT; CDR3aa: CATSDRTGGETDTQYF
abundance: many; d_gene: .; v_gene: TRBV9; j_gene: TRBJ2-5; CDR3nt: TGTGCCAGCAGCGTAGGAGGCCAAGAGACCCAGTACTTC; CDR3aa: CASSVGGQETQYF
abundance: .; d_gene: .; v_gene: TRBV15; j_gene: TRBJ1-4; CDR3nt: TGTGCCACCAGCACAAGGAGAACAACTAATGAAAAACTGTTTTTT; CDR3aa: CATSTRRTTNEKLFF
abundance: many; d_gene: .; v_gene: TRBV19; j_gene: TRBJ1-4; CDR3nt: TGTGCCTCCAAAGGAACGAAGACTAATGAAAAACTGTTTTTT; CDR3aa: CASKGTKTNEKLFF
abundance: .; d_gene: .; v_gene: TRBV4-2; j_gene: TRBJ2-1; CDR3nt: TGTGCCAGCAGCCTAGAACCGGAGGGGTCCTACAATGAGCAGTTCTTC; CDR3aa: CASSLEPEGSYNEQFF
abundance: .; d_gene: TRBD1; v_gene: TRBV4-1; j_gene: TRBJ2-2; CDR3nt: TGCGCCAGCAGCCAAGAACAGGGACAGGGGGCCGGCTCGGAGCTGTTTTTT; CDR3aa: CASSQEQGQGAGSELFF
abundance: few; d_gene: TRBD2; v_gene: TRBV12-5; j_gene: TRBJ2-7; CDR3nt: TGTGCTAGCGGTTTGACCCCGGGGGGTCCCACCTACGAGCAGTACTTC; CDR3aa: CASGLTPGGPTYEQYF